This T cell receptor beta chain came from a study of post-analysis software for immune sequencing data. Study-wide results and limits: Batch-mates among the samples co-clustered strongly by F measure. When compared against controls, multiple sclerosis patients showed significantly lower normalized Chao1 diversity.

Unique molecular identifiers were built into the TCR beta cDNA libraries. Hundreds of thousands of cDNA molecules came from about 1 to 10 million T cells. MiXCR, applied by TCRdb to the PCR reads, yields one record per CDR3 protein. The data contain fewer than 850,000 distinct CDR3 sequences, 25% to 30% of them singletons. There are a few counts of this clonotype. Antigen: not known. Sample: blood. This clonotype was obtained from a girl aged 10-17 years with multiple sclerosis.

This CDR3 reads CASSHADRVRYNEQFF. CDR3 nucleotides: TGTGCCAGCAGCCATGCGGACAGGGTTCGCTACAATGAGCAGTTCTTC. The J gene is TRBJ2-1, the V gene TRBV7-9, with 8 bases that match TRBD1. The CDR3 length is 16 residues. V lost 5 bases, J lost 3 bases, and 9 bases stayed unmatched. Germline V CDR1 and CDR2: SEHNR, FQNEAQ (reference sequence).